Described below is a single T cell receptor (beta chain) sequence and its context. Its antigen is not known. The J segment lost 12 bases and the V segment lost 6 bases, leaving 9 bases of the junction unmatched. The length of the CDR3 is 12 residues. CDR1 and CDR2 (germline): SNHLY, FYNNEI. This specimen belongs to a study of OX40 agonist ivuxolimab in advanced cancers. Study in general: Six ivuxolimab dose levels, 0.01 to 10 mg/kg, were given intravenously every 2 weeks. General study points: Which antigen the expanded peripheral T cells recognized is unknown. Low normalized T-cell clonal expansion also characterized some of the nonresponders.

The table came from immunoSEQ multiplex PCR; TCRdb's copy has only in-frame clones and leaves some out. The sample carries around 50,000 clones, about 83% recorded once. The starting material was CD4+ or CD8+ T cells sorted from blood, obtained in a trial of the OX40 agonist ivuxolimab. The rearrangement links TRBV2 to TRBJ1-1, with 8 bases identical to TRBD1. The sequence derives from an adult with an advanced solid tumor such as melanoma, head and neck, liver or kidney cancer. DNA for the CDR3: TGTGCCAGCAGGGGGGGGACAGGAAAAACTTTCTTT. It is translated as CASRGGTGKTFF.